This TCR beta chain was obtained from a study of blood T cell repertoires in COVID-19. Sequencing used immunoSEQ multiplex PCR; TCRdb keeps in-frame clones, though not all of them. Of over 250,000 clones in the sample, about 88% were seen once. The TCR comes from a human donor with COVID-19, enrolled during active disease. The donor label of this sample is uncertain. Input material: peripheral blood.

CDR3 residues: CASSLLGQKSSYNSPLHF. Here the CDR3 DNA reads TGTGCCAGCAGCTTGTTGGGACAGAAGAGCTCCTATAATTCACCCCTCCACTTT. The chain recombines TRBV5-4 with TRBJ1-6, with 7 bases fitting TRBD1. The germline V gene encodes CDR1 SGHNT and CDR2 YYREEE (reference sequence). Losses at the gene ends were 1 base for V and 0 bases for J; bases not matched to a gene: 7. The CDR3 sequence is 18 residues long. Using reference TRBV5-4 and TRBJ1-6 for the parts outside the CDR3, the full variable domain is ETGVTQSPTHLIKTRGQQVTLRCSSQSGHNTVSWYQQALGQGPQFIFQYYREEENGRGNFPPRFSGLQFPNYSSELNVNALELDDSALYLCASSLLGQKSSYNSPLHFGNGTRLTVT.